The clone carrying this T cell receptor (beta chain) was found many times. Its antigen is still unknown. The record originates from a study of post-analysis software for immune sequencing data. Across the study: Relapsing-remitting, secondary progressive and progressive-relapsing forms made up the multiple sclerosis disease courses.

Sequencing libraries made from TCR beta cDNA carried unique molecular identifiers. The T cell input of roughly 0.95 to 10 million gave approximately 500,000 cDNA molecules. One entry per CDR3 protein, called by TCRdb with MiXCR from the PCR reads. The table shows approximately 730,000 distinct CDR3 sequences, with 25% to 30% occurring only once. Study outcomes and limitations: The F measure placed samples prepared in the same batch into strongly shared clusters. When compared against controls, multiple sclerosis patients showed significantly lower normalized Chao1 diversity.

The clonotype comes from a girl aged 10 to 17 with multiple sclerosis. Sequencing was done on a sample of blood.

The CDR3 loop is CSVEGSRTASYNEQFF. CDR3 sequence (DNA): TGCAGCGTTGAAGGGAGCCGTACCGCCTCCTACAATGAGCAGTTCTTC. The J gene is TRBJ2-1, the V gene TRBV29-1; D is undetermined. The CDR3 runs to 16 residues. Trimming left V 1 base short and J 0 bases short, with 13 bases between. The germline CDR1 and CDR2 sequences are SQVTM and ANQGSEA.